One sample yielded the 24 T cell receptor beta chains listed below, sequenced in a study of human T cells and chemical hapten exposure. Time point: patch test 1, 2 weeks after DPC sensitization. As for treatment: therapeutic diphenylcyclopropenone sensitization with weekly scalp DPC. TCRdb reanalysed the RACE reads using MiXCR and keeps one entry per CDR3 protein. This repertoire shows roughly 120,000 distinct CDR3 sequences, around 10% found once; its top ten account for more than 1.3%. The material sequenced was whole blood, taken in connection with sensitization to the hapten diphenylcyclopropenone (DPC). Source of these receptors: a woman between 50 and 59 years old with alopecia areata. Some clones in this sample may be carry-over from other donors' samples.

The chain combines TRBV3-1 with TRBJ2-7; D call uncertain. V lost 4 bases to trimming and J lost 7 bases, with 17 bases between them. CDR3 length equals 14 residues. Germline-derived CDR1 and CDR2 are LGHDT and YNNKEL (reference sequence). DNA for the CDR3: TGTGCCAGCAGCCGCGGAGTGAGACAAGAGGAGCAGTACTTC. Its translation: CASSRGVRQEEQYF.

Many counts were recorded for this clonotype. The chain recombines TRBV7-9 with TRBJ2-3, with D perhaps TRBD2 (5 bases). The CDR3 length is 14 residues. Trimming removed 4 bases from V and 6 bases from J, with 14 bases in between. CDR1 SEHNR and CDR2 FQNEAQ come from the germline V gene (reference sequence). Here the CDR3 DNA reads TGTGCCAGCAGCTCGTCGTCGAGGGCGGATACGCAGTATTTT. Protein: CASSSSSRADTQYF.

This clonotype has a count of ten or more. The V gene is TRBV12-3 or TRBV12-4, the J gene TRBJ1-2, with D unresolved. This CDR3 region has 13 residues. V was pared by 0 bases and J by 4 bases, with 6 bases between. In DNA form, the CDR3 reads TGTGCCAGCAGTTTAGCGCCTTCCTATGGCTACACCTTC. Its translation: CASSLAPSYGYTF.

V gene TRBV28 combines with J gene TRBJ2-3; 10 bases map to TRBD2. The CDR3 is made up of 17 amino acids. V shed 3 bases, J shed 4 bases, and the junction held 10 bases outside the gene matches. The germline CDR1 and CDR2 sequences are MDHEN and SYDVKM. The CDR3 nucleotides are TGTGCCAGCAGTTTGATACTGCTAGCGGGGGTACCAGATACGCAGTATTTT. This codes for CASSLILLAGVPDTQYF.

This clonotype was detected only a few times. The chain couples TRBV3-1 to TRBJ1-1, with D hard to call. This CDR3 contains 14 residues. V lost 6 bases and J 1 base, leaving 12 bases between the germline ends. Germline-derived CDR1 and CDR2 are LGHDT and YNNKEL (reference sequence). The CDR3 DNA is TGTGCCAGCAGTACGACAAGAACGAACACTGAAGCTTTCTTT. The encoded protein is CASSTTRTNTEAFF.

There are a few counts of this clonotype. V usage is TRBV18 and J usage is TRBJ1-2, with 8 bases identical to TRBD1. Germline CDR1 is KGHSH and CDR2 is LQKENI. This CDR3 comprises 16 residues. V lost 2 bases to trimming and J lost 2 bases; unmatched junction nucleotides: 7. The CDR3, as DNA: TGTGCCAGCTCACCAGACAGGGGTCCCGTAAACTATGGCTACACCTTC. The encoded protein is CASSPDRGPVNYGYTF.

The V gene is TRBV24-1, the J gene TRBJ2-5; 8 bases align to TRBD1. The CDR3 sequence is 15 residues long. Trimming at V came to 3 bases and at J to 2 bases, leaving 4 bases not matched to a gene. Germline CDR1 KGHDR, CDR2 SFDVKD. The CDR3 here is CATSDRQGPQETQYF. CDR3 bases: TGTGCCACCAGTGATCGACAGGGGCCACAAGAGACCCAGTACTTC.

The chain has TRBV7-6 and TRBJ1-5, with D possibly matching TRBD1 (6 bases). Germline V gives CDR1 SGHVS, CDR2 FNYEAQ. The CDR3 sequence is 17 residues long. V was pared by 1 base and J by 7 bases, with 20 bases between. This CDR3 is CASSLGGWGRGSQPQHF. CDR3 sequence (DNA): TGTGCCAGCAGCTTAGGCGGATGGGGGCGAGGGAGCCAGCCCCAGCATTTT.

This clonotype was detected only a few times. CDR3: CASTGGSRGLFNTGELFF. CDR3 nucleotides: TGTGCCAGCACTGGGGGTTCCCGTGGACTGTTCAACACCGGGGAGCTGTTTTTT. The rearrangement joins TRBV5-6 to TRBJ2-2; D assignment may be TRBD1 or TRBD2 (5 bases each). Trimming stripped 6 bases from V and 2 bases from J, with 23 bases between. The CDR3 spans 18 residues. Looked up from germline, CDR1 is SGHDT and CDR2 is YYEEEE.

Many counts were recorded for this clonotype. The V gene is TRBV7-6, the J gene TRBJ1-1; no reliable D call. The CDR3 contains 18 residues. The V and J ends lost 0 bases and 3 bases respectively, with 20 bases between them. Germline CDR1 reads SGHVS; CDR2 reads FNYEAQ. The CDR3 nucleotides read TGTGCCAGCAGCTTAGCCCGAACGGGCCAAACCCGGGACACTGAAGCTTTCTTT. This sequence encodes CASSLARTGQTRDTEAFF.

V and J are TRBV4-3 and TRBJ1-1; no reliable D call. Germline V lookup: CDR1 LGHNA, CDR2 YSLEER. CDR3 length: 14 residues. V lost 1 base to trimming and J lost 3 bases, with 9 bases between them. The CDR3 loop reads CASSQGDRDTEAFF. The CDR3 DNA follows: TGCGCCAGCAGCCAAGGCGATCGGGACACTGAAGCTTTCTTT.

This clonotype has only a few counts. The chain carries TRBV7-2 and TRBJ2-7; D possibly uses TRBD1 or TRBD2 (5 bases each). With 5 bases removed from V and 10 bases from J, the gap between germline ends came to 27 bases. Germline CDR1 is SGHTA and CDR2 is FQGNSA. CDR3 length equals 16 residues. The CDR3 loop reads CASSPGTGAPRVLQYF. CDR3 bases: TGTGCCAGCAGCCCCGGGACGGGTGCCCCTCGGGTTCTTCAGTACTTC.

The sample holds many counts of this clonotype. V and J are TRBV7-9 and TRBJ1-5, with a weak D call TRBD1 (6 bases). V was clipped by 3 bases and J by 9 bases, with 15 bases between them. CDR3 size: 14 residues. Germline loops: CDR1 SEHNR, CDR2 FQNEAQ (reference sequence). The CDR3 is CASSLREQGAPQHF. The CDR3 DNA reads as TGTGCCAGCAGCTTGAGGGAACAGGGCGCGCCCCAGCATTTT.

At least ten counts were recorded for this clonotype. This chain connects TRBV4-1 to TRBJ1-1, with 10 bases that match TRBD1. The CDR3 runs to 16 residues. The junction had 10 bases not matched to a gene; V was cut back by 5 bases and J by 4 bases. CDR1 MGHRA and CDR2 YSYEKL come from the germline V gene. CDR3 DNA: TGCGCCAGCAGCGTCCGGGACAGGGGTAGAGGCACTGAAGCTTTCTTT. Translation gives CASSVRDRGRGTEAFF.

The rearrangement links TRBV7-2 to TRBJ1-2; a possible D gene is TRBD1 (6 bases). Germline V gives CDR1 SGHTA, CDR2 FQGNSA. Deletions cut 5 bases from V and 1 base from J, with 23 bases between. This CDR3 has 18 residues. CDR3 sequence (DNA): TGTGCCAGCAGCCCTGTGCGGTTGGGGGACAACCTTAACTATGGCTACACCTTC. Its protein is CASSPVRLGDNLNYGYTF.

V is TRBV5-5 and J is TRBJ2-7; D perhaps matches TRBD2 (6 bases). The germline V and J ends were trimmed by 4 bases and 3 bases, with 17 bases remaining between them. The V gene's germline CDR1 is SGHKS and CDR2 YYEKEE (reference sequence). There are 15 residues in the CDR3. CDR3 sequence: CASSPLRAGRYEQYF. The CDR3 DNA is TGTGCCAGCAGCCCCCTTCGAGCGGGCCGCTACGAGCAGTACTTC.

There are a few counts of this clonotype. The chain employs TRBV4-3 and TRBJ1-4; no definite D call. CDR1 and CDR2 (germline): LGHNA, YSLEER. V was pared by 0 bases and J by 4 bases, with 3 bases between. The CDR3 is 13 amino acids. In DNA, the CDR3 is TGCGCCAGCAGCCAAGATCGTAATGAAAAACTGTTTTTT. It translates to CASSQDRNEKLFF.

A few counts support this clonotype. CDR3 sequence reads: CASSYRGNGELFF. For the CDR3, the DNA is TGTGCCAGCAGTTACAGGGGGAACGGGGAGCTGTTTTTT. V gene TRBV12-3 or TRBV12-4 combines with J gene TRBJ2-2; TRBD1 matches at 8 bases. This CDR3 comprises 13 residues. The ends lost 4 bases at V and 7 bases at J; junction bases unmatched: 2.

In its sample, this clonotype was seen many times. V gene TRBV7-9 combines with J gene TRBJ2-7, with D hard to call. CDR1 and CDR2 from the germline V gene are SEHNR and FQNEAQ (reference sequence). The CDR3 runs 13 residues. Between the trimmed V and J ends, which lost 3 bases and 7 bases, there was a span of 13 bases. CDR3 sequence reads: CASSLTPSREQYF. The CDR3 DNA follows: TGTGCCAGCAGCTTGACTCCAAGTAGGGAGCAGTACTTC.

This rearrangement joins TRBV20-1 to TRBJ2-4; TRBD1 agrees at 7 bases. Trimming cost V 5 bases and J 2 bases; bases outside gene matches: 9. The CDR3 has 15 amino acids. Per germline, CDR1 DFQATT and CDR2 SNEGSKA (reference sequence). Written as DNA, the CDR3 is TGCAGTGCTGCTCATACAGGGGTGACCAAAAACATTCAGTACTTC. Translation: CSAAHTGVTKNIQYF.

The sample holds a few counts of this clonotype. The chain has TRBV19 and TRBJ2-6, with 8 nucleotides matching TRBD1. The CDR3 sequence is 17 residues long. With 3 bases clipped from V and 0 bases from J, the junction kept 4 bases outside the gene matches. In germline, CDR1 is LNHDA, CDR2 SQIVND (reference sequence). CDR3 nucleotide sequence: TGTGCCAGTAGTATCCAGGGGGCCTACTCTGGGGCCAACGTCCTGACTTTC. The encoded protein is CASSIQGAYSGANVLTF. Supplemented by reference TRBV19 and TRBJ2-6, the full variable domain reads DGGITQSPKYLFRKEGQNVTLSCEQNLNHDAMYWYRQDPGQGLRLIYYSQIVNDFQKGDIAEGYSVSREKKESFPLTVTSAQKNPTAFYLCASSIQGAYSGANVLTFGAGSRLTVL.

The chain carries TRBV2 and TRBJ1-1; D ambiguous. The V and J ends lost 3 bases and 7 bases respectively, with 6 bases between them. Looked up from germline, CDR1 is SNHLY and CDR2 is FYNNEI. The CDR3 covers 11 residues. The CDR3 nucleotides read TGTGCCAGCAGTGAGACCGGTGAAGCTTTCTTT. Translation gives CASSETGEAFF.

This clonotype has at least ten counts. The V call is TRBV7-2, the J call TRBJ2-1, with TRBD1 identical over 7 bases. The CDR3 contains 14 residues. Trimming cost V 5 bases and J 7 bases; bases outside gene matches: 8. Germline V gene lookup returns CDR1 SGHTA and CDR2 FQGNSA. The CDR3 spells CASSLRGRENEQFF. In nucleotides, the CDR3 is TGTGCCAGCAGCCTCAGGGGGAGAGAGAATGAGCAGTTCTTC.

The rearrangement joins TRBV20-1 to TRBJ2-7, with a weak D call TRBD2 (5 bases). The CDR3 covers 14 residues. V lost 6 bases and J 4 bases, leaving 19 bases between the germline ends. Per germline, CDR1 DFQATT and CDR2 SNEGSKA (reference sequence). The CDR3 sequence is CSAMDSLDRYEQYF. The CDR3 nucleotides are TGCAGTGCAATGGACTCGCTTGATAGATACGAGCAGTACTTC.